The 14 T cell receptor beta chains given below trace back to one sample, sequenced in a study of OX40 agonist ivuxolimab in advanced cancers. Clones were sequenced by immunoSEQ multiplex PCR, and TCRdb holds only the in-frame ones, with some missing. This sample has roughly 26,000 clones; just under 80% occur once, and the top ten carry around 25%. Sequenced material: CD4+ or CD8+ T cells sorted from blood, taken in a trial of the OX40 agonist ivuxolimab. These receptors were obtained from an adult with an advanced solid tumor such as melanoma, head and neck, liver or kidney cancer.

This chain connects TRBV7-3 to TRBJ2-7; the D gene is possibly TRBD2 (6 bases). Trimming took off 3 bases at V and 3 bases at J, with 15 bases between the two ends. This CDR3 has 15 amino acids. Germline lookup yields CDR1 SGHTA and CDR2 FQGTGA. The CDR3 bases are TGTGCCAGCAGCTTCGGGAAGGAGGGCAGCTACGAGCAGTACTTC. Its protein product is CASSFGKEGSYEQYF.

The chain employs TRBV27 and TRBJ2-7; D may be TRBD1 (6 bases). Germline CDR1 reads MNHEY; CDR2 reads SMNVEV (reference sequence). With 8 bases removed from V and 1 base from J, the gap between germline ends came to 9 bases. CDR3 length: 12 residues. DNA of the CDR3: TGTGCCAGCGGAACAGGGTCCTACGAGCAGTACTTC. Encoded protein: CASGTGSYEQYF.

Note on this clone: A much larger clone sits a single nucleotide away, making a read error possible. Other DNA sequences of this sample code for an identical CDR3. The chain employs TRBV7-2 and TRBJ1-5, with D perhaps matching TRBD1 (5 bases). Germline loops: CDR1 SGHTA, CDR2 FQGNSA. Trimming removed 6 bases from V and 10 bases from J, with 25 bases in between. This CDR3 comprises 16 residues. The CDR3 nucleotides read TGTGCCAGCAGTCTCGAGGGGTCCCTTCTTCATCCACCCCAGCATTTT. It specifies CASSLEGSLLHPPQHF.

This rearrangement joins TRBV6-4 to TRBJ2-1, with 8 nucleotides matching TRBD2. The CDR3 spans 16 residues. The ends lost 4 bases at V and 1 base at J; junction bases unmatched: 6. Germline V lookup: CDR1 MRHNA, CDR2 SNTAGT. The CDR3 loop is CASSAGGGPSYNEQFF. The CDR3 DNA reads TGTGCCAGCAGTGCCGGGGGGGGGCCATCCTACAATGAGCAGTTCTTC.

This sequence joins TRBV4-2 and TRBJ2-3, with 13 bases fitting TRBD2. Germline-derived CDR1 and CDR2 are LGHNA and YNFKEQ. V was clipped by 0 bases and J by 4 bases; unmatched bases: 1. The length of the CDR3 is 16 residues. The CDR3 region is CASSQELAGGSDTQYF. The DNA for the CDR3 is TGTGCCAGCAGCCAAGAACTAGCGGGGGGGTCAGATACGCAGTATTTT.

J is TRBJ2-5 and V is TRBV27; D unclear. V shed 6 bases and J shed 5 bases, with 13 bases lying between them. The CDR3 has 13 amino acids. In germline, CDR1 is MNHEY, CDR2 SMNVEV (reference sequence). CDR3 in DNA: TGTGCCAGCAGACCCGGTTGGATGGAGACCCAGTACTTC. Its translation: CASRPGWMETQYF.

J is TRBJ2-7 and V is TRBV23-1; tentative D call: TRBD1 (5 bases). TRBV23-1 carries the ORF label, with uncertain function. The CDR3 is 14 amino acids. V lost 1 base and J lost 1, with 8 bases in between. The CDR3 region has the DNA TGCGCCAGCAGTCAATTAGGGGTGTCCTACGAGCAGTACTTC. Translation gives CASSQLGVSYEQYF.

Details on this clone: The junction shows a germline mismatch at one end, possibly a read error. The chain combines TRBV7-9 with TRBJ1-4; a weak D match, TRBD1 (5 bases). The CDR3 contains 15 residues. CDR1 and CDR2 (germline): SEHNR, FQNEAQ (reference sequence). The CDR3 sequence is CASSQDGGFNEKLFF. DNA for the CDR3: TGCGCCAGCAGCCAAGATGGGGGGTTTAATGAAAAACTGTTTTTT.

This clone was counted a single time. Just one base apart from a much larger clone, this may be a read error. The chain couples TRBV4-2 to TRBJ1-2; D perhaps matches TRBD1 (6 bases). From germline, CDR1 is LGHNA and CDR2 YNFKEQ. V lost 5 bases, J lost 8 bases, and 21 bases lay in between. This CDR3 spans 15 amino acids. The CDR3: CASSLAADSGEGYTF. The CDR3 bases are TGTGCCAGCAGCTTGGCCGCGGACAGTGGAGAAGGCTACACCTTC.

This clone was seen many times. The same CDR3 arises from other DNA sequences in this sample as well. The genes are TRBV28 and TRBJ1-5, with TRBD1 identical over 7 bases. V trimming: 5 bases; J trimming: 8 bases; junction bases outside the gene matches: 9. The length of the CDR3 is 14 residues. Germline CDR1 MDHEN, CDR2 SYDVKM. CDR3 protein: CASSPRQGWEPQHF. CDR3 coding DNA: TGTGCCAGCAGTCCACGACAGGGTTGGGAGCCCCAGCATTTT.

The V and J genes are TRBV5-1 and TRBJ2-1, with D uncertain. Deletions cut 3 bases from V and 0 bases from J, with 10 bases between. The CDR3 totals 15 residues. Germline V CDR1 and CDR2: SGHRS, YFSETQ. The CDR3 DNA is TGCGCCAGCAGCTATCTAACCCTCTCCTACAATGAGCAGTTCTTC. This gives the protein CASSYLTLSYNEQFF.

This clone counts as medium-sized (0.01 to 0.1%). The chain carries TRBV5-1 and TRBJ2-3; TRBD1 aligns across 11 bases. The V gene end was trimmed by 4 bases and the J gene end by 6 bases; junction bases not matched to a gene: 4. CDR1 is SGHRS and CDR2 is YFSETQ in the germline V gene. The CDR3 has 14 residues. CDR3 protein: CASSGGQGGDTQYF. The CDR3, as DNA: TGCGCCAGCAGCGGGGGACAGGGGGGCGATACGCAGTATTTT.

The CDR3 DNA reads as TGTGCCAGCAGTTTACTGGGGTTCCTAAACGAGCAGTACTTC. Translating it yields CASSLLGFLNEQYF. The V call is TRBV27, the J call TRBJ2-7; D not resolved. Trimming pared 2 bases from V and 5 bases from J, leaving 13 bases between. CDR3 size: 14 residues. Germline assignment: CDR1 MNHEY and CDR2 SMNVEV (reference sequence).

The V call is TRBV10-3, the J call TRBJ1-2; unclear D gene. Germline V gene sequence: CDR1 ENHRY, CDR2 SYGVKD. Trimming stripped 2 bases from V and 1 base from J, with 2 bases between. CDR3 size: 12 residues. CDR3 in DNA: TGTGCCATCAGTGAGAATAACTATGGCTACACCTTC. This gives the protein CAISENNYGYTF.